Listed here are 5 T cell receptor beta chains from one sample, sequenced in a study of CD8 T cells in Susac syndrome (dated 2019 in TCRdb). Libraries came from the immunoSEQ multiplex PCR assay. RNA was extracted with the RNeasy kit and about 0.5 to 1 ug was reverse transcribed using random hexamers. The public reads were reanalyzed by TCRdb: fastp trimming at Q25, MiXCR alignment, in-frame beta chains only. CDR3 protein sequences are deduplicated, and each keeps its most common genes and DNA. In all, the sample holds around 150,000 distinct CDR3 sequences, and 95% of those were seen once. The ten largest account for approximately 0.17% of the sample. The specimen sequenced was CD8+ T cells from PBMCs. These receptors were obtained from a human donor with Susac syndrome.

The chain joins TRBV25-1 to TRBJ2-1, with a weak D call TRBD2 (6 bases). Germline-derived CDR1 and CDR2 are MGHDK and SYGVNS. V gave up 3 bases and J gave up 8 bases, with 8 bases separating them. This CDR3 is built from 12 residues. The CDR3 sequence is CASSDQRDEQFF. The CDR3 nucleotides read TGTGCCAGCAGTGACCAGCGGGATGAGCAGTTCTTC. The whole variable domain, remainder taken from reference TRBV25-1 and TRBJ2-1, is EADIYQTPRYLVIGTGKKITLECSQTMGHDKMYWYQQDPGMELHLIHYSYGVNSTEKGDLSSESTVSRIRTEHFPLTLESARPSHTSQYLCASSDQRDEQFFGPGTRLTVL.

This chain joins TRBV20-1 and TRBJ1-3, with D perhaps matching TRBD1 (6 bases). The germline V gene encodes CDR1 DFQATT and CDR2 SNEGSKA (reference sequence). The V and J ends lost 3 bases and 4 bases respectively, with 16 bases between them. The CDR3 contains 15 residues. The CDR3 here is CSASVLDSGGNTIYF. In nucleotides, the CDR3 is TGCAGTGCTAGTGTTTTGGACAGTGGGGGAAACACCATATATTTT.

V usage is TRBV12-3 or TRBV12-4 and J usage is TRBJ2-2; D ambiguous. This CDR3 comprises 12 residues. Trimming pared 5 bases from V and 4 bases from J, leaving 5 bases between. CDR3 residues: CASSPVTGELFF. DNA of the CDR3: TGTGCCAGCAGTCCAGTCACCGGGGAGCTGTTTTTT.

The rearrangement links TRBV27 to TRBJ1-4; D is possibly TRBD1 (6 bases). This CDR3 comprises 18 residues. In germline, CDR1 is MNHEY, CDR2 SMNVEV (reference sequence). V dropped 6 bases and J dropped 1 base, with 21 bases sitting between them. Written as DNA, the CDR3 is TGTGCCAGCAGCAGTACAGGGATTCCGGTGGTAACTAATGAAAAACTGTTTTTT. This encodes CASSSTGIPVVTNEKLFF.

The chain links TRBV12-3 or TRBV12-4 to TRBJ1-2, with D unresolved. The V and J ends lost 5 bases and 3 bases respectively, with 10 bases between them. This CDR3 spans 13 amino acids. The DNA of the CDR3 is TGTGCCAGCAGTGAACCGGGTCACTATGGCTACACCTTC. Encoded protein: CASSEPGHYGYTF.